This entry describes one T cell receptor beta chain. The antigen remains unidentified. The data are from a study of OX40 agonist ivuxolimab in advanced cancers. Looking at the study overall: Patients receiving dose escalation had hepatocellular carcinoma, melanoma, renal cell or head and neck cancer. Study-wide points: There was clonal expansion of CD4+ and CD8+ blood T cells by week 6 at 0.1 to 3.0 mg/kg.

Assay: immunoSEQ multiplex PCR; the TCRdb copy retains only in-frame clones and omits some. The sample lists tens of thousands of clones, roughly four fifths occurring once. The length of the CDR3 is 14 residues. Germline values: CDR1 MNHEY, CDR2 SVGAGI. Trimming pared 6 bases from V and 3 bases from J, leaving 11 bases between. The clonotype was recovered from an adult with an advanced solid tumor such as melanoma, head and neck, liver or kidney cancer. V usage is TRBV6-5 and J usage is TRBJ1-4; D perhaps matches TRBD1 (6 bases). The specimen comprised CD4+ or CD8+ T cells sorted from blood, sampled in a trial of the OX40 agonist ivuxolimab. CDR3 in amino acids: CASREQGANEKLFF. The CDR3 DNA reads as TGTGCCAGCAGAGAACAGGGAGCTAATGAAAAACTGTTTTTT.